Given below is one T cell receptor (beta chain) in context. The sample belongs to a study of TIL therapy for anti-PD-1-resistant metastatic lung cancer. The libraries were made with immunoSEQ v3. The data were produced by immunoSEQ multiplex PCR, yet TCRdb's version contains in-frame clones alone and is incomplete. The profile covers some 20,000 clones, with 60% to 80% appearing a single time and around 7% taken by the ten largest. CDR1 is SGHNT and CDR2 is YENEEA in the germline V gene. The V end lost 5 bases, the J end lost 2 bases, and 5 bases lay between the germline ends. The CDR3 covers 12 residues. Described time point: pre-treatment sample, taken before nivolumab and TIL therapy.

The clonotype was recovered from a person aged 30 to 80 with non-small cell lung cancer. The input for sequencing was blood, taken at baseline. V gene TRBV11-3 combines with J gene TRBJ2-3; D ambiguous. CDR3 in amino acids: CASSVHTDTQYF. The CDR3 DNA reads as TGTGCCAGCAGCGTCCACACAGATACGCAGTATTTT. Looking up the rest from reference TRBV11-3 and TRBJ2-3 gives the full variable domain: EAGVVQSPRYKIIEKKQPVAFWCNPISGHNTLYWYLQNLGQGPELLIRYENEEAVDDSQLPKDRFSAERLKGVDSTLKIQPAELGDSAVYLCASSVHTDTQYFGPGTRLTVL.